This TCR beta chain came from a study of blood T cell repertoires in COVID-19. Study overall: The study drew acute and convalescent COVID-19 samples from the United States, Italy and Spain.

This clone was detected a few times. The table came from immunoSEQ multiplex PCR; TCRdb's copy has only in-frame clones and leaves some out. Of approximately 120,000 clones listed, roughly 87% are singletons. Participants were placed into cohorts based on the clinical history they reported. The CDR3 has 18 amino acids. The trim removed 2 bases at V and 6 bases at J, leaving 13 bases unmatched. Germline V lookup: CDR1 SGHDT, CDR2 YYEEEE. The sample was PBMCs or T cells enriched from blood (not recorded which). The sequence was obtained from a man aged 25-45 years who had recovered from COVID-19. The J gene is TRBJ2-1, the V gene TRBV5-6; TRBD2 matches at 11 bases. CDR3 residues: CASSLQRSSSGGSNEQFF. CDR3 in DNA: TGTGCCAGCAGCTTACAGCGGTCGTCTAGCGGGGGGTCCAATGAGCAGTTCTTC. The full variable domain, completed using reference TRBV5-6 and TRBJ2-1, is DAGVTQSPTHLIKTRGQQVTLRCSPKSGHDTVSWYQQALGQGPQFIFQYYEEEERQRGNFPDRFSGHQFPNYSSELNVNALLLGDSALYLCASSLQRSSSGGSNEQFFGPGTRLTVL.